Described below is a single T cell receptor (beta chain) sequence and its context. Antigen specificity is unknown. The record originates from a study of vaccination effects on CD4 cells after COVID-19. Overall study findings and caveats: Marked clonal contraction of infection- and vaccine-induced clones was seen late after vaccination.

The table came from immunoSEQ multiplex PCR; TCRdb's copy has only in-frame clones and leaves some out. Among about 74,000 clones listed, around 77% were seen once. Cultured cells yielded isolated CD4+ T cells after 10 to 11 days. Trimming removed 4 bases from V and 2 bases from J, with 14 bases in between. The CDR3 spans 15 residues. The germline gives CDR1 SGDLS, CDR2 YYNGEE. The V call is TRBV9, the J call TRBJ2-3, with D possibly matching TRBD1 (6 bases). This TCR was sampled from a human donor who received a COVID-19 vaccine. Sequences were derived from CD4+ T cells from PBMCs cultured without peptide, sampled before COVID-19 vaccination. The CDR3 bases are TGTGCCAGCAGCATCAGACAGGCCGCCACAGATACGCAGTATTTT. Translated: CASSIRQAATDTQYF.